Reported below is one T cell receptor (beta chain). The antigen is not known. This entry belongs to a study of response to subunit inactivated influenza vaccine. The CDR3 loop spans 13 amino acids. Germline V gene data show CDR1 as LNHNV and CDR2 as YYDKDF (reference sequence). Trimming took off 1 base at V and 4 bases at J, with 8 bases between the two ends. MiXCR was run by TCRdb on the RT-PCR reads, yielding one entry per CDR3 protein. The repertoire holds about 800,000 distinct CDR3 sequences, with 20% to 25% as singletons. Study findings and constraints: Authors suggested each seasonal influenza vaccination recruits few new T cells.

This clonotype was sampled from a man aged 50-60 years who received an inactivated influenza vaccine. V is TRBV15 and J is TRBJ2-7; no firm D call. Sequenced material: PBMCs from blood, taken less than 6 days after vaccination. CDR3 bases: TGTGCCACCAGCAGAGCTAATGGGTACGAGCAGTACTTC. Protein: CATSRANGYEQYF.